A single sample gave rise to the 26 T cell receptor beta chains below, sequenced in a study of cytomegalovirus exposure and HLA in healthy donors. PCR involved 60 Vbeta and 13 Jbeta primers. TCRdb's table, derived via immunoSEQ multiplex PCR, lists solely in-frame clones and lacks some. Among roughly 130,000 clones listed, about three fifths were seen once. What was sequenced was PBMCs. These receptors were obtained from a male donor in good health and CMV-seronegative.

The rearrangement links TRBV6-6 to TRBJ1-6; D ambiguous. This CDR3 spans 14 amino acids. Germline CDR1 MNHNY, CDR2 SVGAGI (reference sequence). Trimming removed 3 bases from V and 8 bases from J, with 11 bases in between. The CDR3 is CASSYGSGDSPLHF. The CDR3 DNA reads as TGTGCCAGCAGTTATGGGTCCGGGGATTCACCCCTCCACTTT.

This chain uses TRBV6-5 with TRBJ2-2, with TRBD1 matching over 8 bases. Per germline, CDR1 MNHEY and CDR2 SVGAGI. The CDR3 is 15 amino acids. J was trimmed by 4 bases and V by 6 bases; bases with no gene match: 7. CDR3 in DNA: TGTGCCAGCAGAGACCAGGGGGCGAGCACCGGGGAGCTGTTTTTT. This encodes CASRDQGASTGELFF.

The chain recombines TRBV9 with TRBJ1-2; 7 nucleotides match TRBD1. Trimming took 2 bases from V and 8 from J; bases not matched to a gene: 9. Germline-derived CDR1 and CDR2 are SGDLS and YYNGEE. The CDR3 sequence is 14 residues long. The CDR3 loop is CASSVSGQVQGYTF. The CDR3 nucleotides read TGTGCCAGCAGCGTTTCCGGACAGGTACAGGGCTACACCTTC.

This sequence joins TRBV10-2 and TRBJ2-4, with a possible D match to TRBD1 (6 bases). CDR1 is WSHSY, CDR2 SAAADI, per germline. The V end lost 1 base, the J end lost 1 base, and 23 bases lay between the germline ends. The CDR3 sequence is 20 residues long. The CDR3 DNA is TGCGCCAGCAGTGAGTTTCTGTTCTCGCGGGCAGGGGCGGCCAAAAACATTCAGTACTTC. Translation: CASSEFLFSRAGAAKNIQYF.

In this sample, this clone turned up a few times. The chain combines TRBV7-9 with TRBJ1-4; 7 bases agree with TRBD1. V lost 7 bases, J lost 5 bases, and 4 bases stayed unmatched. There are 13 residues in the CDR3. The V gene's germline CDR1 is SEHNR and CDR2 FQNEAQ (reference sequence). CDR3 DNA sequence: TGTGCCAGCACGAGGGGGCGGAATGAAAAACTGTTTTTT. The encoded protein is CASTRGRNEKLFF.

V gene TRBV11-2 combines with J gene TRBJ1-2; a weak D match, TRBD1 (6 bases). The CDR3 has 16 amino acids. Trimming pared 1 base from V and 2 bases from J, leaving 14 bases between. Germline values: CDR1 SGHAT, CDR2 FQNNGV. CDR3 coding DNA: TGTGCCAGCAGCTTAGTAGGGGGGGGCACGAACTATGGCTACACCTTC. Amino acid sequence: CASSLVGGGTNYGYTF.

This clone has just a few counts. Other DNA sequences within the sample encode an identical CDR3. The chain links TRBV27 to TRBJ1-1; D is uncertain. Germline CDR1 MNHEY, CDR2 SMNVEV (reference sequence). The V gene lost 5 bases and the J gene lost 2 bases, with 6 bases spanning the gap. The CDR3 covers 12 residues. The CDR3 bases are TGTGCCAGCAGTCTCCCTAACACTGAAGCTTTCTTT. Protein: CASSLPNTEAFF.

The chain has TRBV29-1 and TRBJ2-2, with 9 bases identical to TRBD2. CDR1 is SQVTM, CDR2 ANQGSEA, per germline. V was pared by 6 bases and J by 2 bases, with 4 bases of the junction left unmatched. This CDR3 contains 14 residues. DNA of the CDR3: TGCAGCGTGGCGGGAGGGCTTAACACCGGGGAGCTGTTTTTT. Translation gives CSVAGGLNTGELFF.

The J gene is TRBJ1-4, the V gene TRBV10-3, with D unclear. Germline values: CDR1 ENHRY, CDR2 SYGVKD. The CDR3 runs to 14 residues. Trimming took off 3 bases at V and 1 base at J, with 6 bases between the two ends. The CDR3 loop reads CAISDGGTNEKLFF. The CDR3 DNA sequence: TGTGCCATCAGTGACGGAGGAACTAATGAAAAACTGTTTTTT.

This chain joins TRBV9 and TRBJ2-3; the D gene is possibly TRBD2 (5 bases). The V gene lost 0 bases and the J gene lost 11 bases, with 13 bases spanning the gap. The CDR3 extends over 13 amino acids. The germline gives CDR1 SGDLS, CDR2 YYNGEE. The CDR3 here is CASSVEEGSRQYF. DNA of the CDR3: TGTGCCAGCAGCGTAGAAGAAGGGAGCAGGCAGTATTTT.

This clone occurred once. The chain recombines TRBV11-3 with TRBJ2-1; D is unclear. Germline lookup yields CDR1 SGHNT and CDR2 YENEEA. The ends were cut back, 1 base at V and 10 bases at J, with 11 bases in the middle. The CDR3 sequence is 13 residues long. This chain's CDR3 is CASSLVSVGEQFF. DNA of the CDR3: TGTGCCAGCAGCTTAGTAAGTGTTGGCGAGCAGTTCTTC.

On this clone itself: This specimen includes other DNA sequences encoding the same CDR3. This chain uses TRBV5-1 with TRBJ2-3, with 7 bases identical to TRBD2. The CDR3 is 15 residues long. Germline CDR1 is SGHRS and CDR2 is YFSETQ. Trimming at V came to 1 base and at J to 3 bases, leaving 5 bases not matched to a gene. The CDR3 coding sequence is TGCGCCAGCAGCTTGTTAGCGGGTGAGACAGATACGCAGTATTTT. Translating it yields CASSLLAGETDTQYF.

The V call is TRBV5-4, the J call TRBJ2-5; 8 nucleotides agree with TRBD1. The CDR3 is 16 amino acids. Trimming removed 0 bases from V and 5 bases from J; junction bases left unmatched: 9. The germline V gene has CDR1 SGHNT and CDR2 YYREEE (reference sequence). For the CDR3, the DNA is TGTGCCAGCAGCTTGGCGCAGGGGGCAGGGCGGGAGACCCAGTACTTC. It specifies CASSLAQGAGRETQYF.

V is TRBV4-3 and J is TRBJ2-2, with 9 bases matching TRBD1. Germline loops: CDR1 LGHNA, CDR2 YSLEER. The junction had 3 bases not matched to a gene; V was cut back by 0 bases and J by 4 bases. This CDR3 region has 16 residues. Written as DNA, the CDR3 is TGCGCCAGCAGCCAAGATGGGACAGGGATCACCGGGGAGCTGTTTTTT. Translated: CASSQDGTGITGELFF.

This rearrangement joins TRBV11-3 to TRBJ2-3; D perhaps matches TRBD2 (6 bases). Per the germline V gene, CDR1 is SGHNT and CDR2 is YENEEA. Trimming cost V 5 bases and J 2 bases, with 11 bases left between them. This CDR3 is 14 amino acids long. The CDR3 protein is CASSAGPFTDTQYF. CDR3 in DNA: TGTGCCAGCAGCGCGGGACCCTTCACAGATACGCAGTATTTT.

The chain joins TRBV25-1 to TRBJ2-1; tentatively, D is TRBD1 (7 bases). CDR1 MGHDK and CDR2 SYGVNS come from the germline V gene. The CDR3 extends over 15 amino acids. V lost 1 base, J lost 7 bases, and 14 bases lay in between. In DNA, the CDR3 is TGTGCCAGCAGTGAATTGGGATCAGGGGGGAATGAGCAGTTCTTC. This sequence encodes CASSELGSGGNEQFF.

The sample holds a few counts of this clone. The genes are TRBV10-1 and TRBJ1-4; D might be TRBD1 (5 bases). Trimming shortened V by 0 bases and J by 8 bases, and 13 bases separated the two germline ends. This CDR3 is built from 15 residues. Germline assignment: CDR1 WNHNN and CDR2 SYGVQD (reference sequence). CDR3 sequence reads: CASSESGGKEEKLFF. The CDR3 DNA reads TGCGCCAGCAGTGAGTCGGGGGGGAAGGAGGAAAAACTGTTTTTT.

This chain connects TRBV11-3 to TRBJ2-1, with 11 positions matching TRBD2. The CDR3 extends over 15 amino acids. Germline CDR1 SGHNT, CDR2 YENEEA. With V trimmed by 3 bases and J by 4 bases, 2 bases remained unmatched. CDR3 DNA sequence: TGTGCCAGCAGCTTTGCTAGCGGGGGGTACAATGAGCAGTTCTTC. Amino acids: CASSFASGGYNEQFF.

V is TRBV9 and J is TRBJ1-4; no reliable D call. Per the germline V gene, CDR1 is SGDLS and CDR2 is YYNGEE. V lost 6 bases, J lost 0 bases, and 9 bases lay in between. This CDR3 is built from 14 residues. CDR3 loop: CASTGDATNEKLFF. CDR3 bases: TGTGCCAGCACCGGAGATGCAACTAATGAAAAACTGTTTTTT.

This chain uses TRBV9 with TRBJ2-7; D is undetermined. V lost 0 bases and J lost 0, with 7 bases in between. Germline CDR1 SGDLS, CDR2 YYNGEE. The CDR3 runs to 14 residues. CDR3 sequence: CASSVGTTSYEQYF. Here the CDR3 DNA reads TGTGCCAGCAGCGTAGGAACAACCTCCTACGAGCAGTACTTC.

The gene calls are TRBV28 and TRBJ1-2; D might be TRBD1 (6 bases). CDR3 length equals 14 residues. Between the trimmed V and J ends, which lost 6 bases and 3 bases, there was a span of 14 bases. The germline CDR1 and CDR2 sequences are MDHEN and SYDVKM. CDR3 in DNA: TGTGCCAGCAGGTACAACAGGGACGACTATGGCTACACCTTC. Amino acids: CASRYNRDDYGYTF.

This clone has only a few counts. Other DNA sequences in the sample encode the same CDR3. The V and J genes are TRBV27 and TRBJ2-1; D gene unclear. The germline V gene has CDR1 MNHEY and CDR2 SMNVEV (reference sequence). Deletions cut 2 bases from V and 0 bases from J, with 8 bases between. The CDR3 extends over 15 amino acids. For the CDR3, the DNA is TGTGCCAGCAGTTTAACGGGTAGCTCCTACAATGAGCAGTTCTTC. Its protein is CASSLTGSSYNEQFF.

The V call is TRBV7-3, the J call TRBJ1-6; TRBD1 agrees at 10 bases. The CDR3 is 14 amino acids. Germline loops: CDR1 SGHTA, CDR2 FQGTGA. With V trimmed by 5 bases and J by 10 bases, 5 bases remained unmatched. CDR3 residues: CASSPDRGQSPLHF. CDR3 DNA sequence: TGTGCCAGCAGCCCAGACAGGGGGCAATCACCCCTCCACTTT.

The rearrangement joins TRBV30 to TRBJ1-5; no firm D call. V gave up 1 base and J gave up 6 bases, with 13 bases separating them. Germline CDR1 and CDR2: GTSNPN and SVGIG (reference sequence). CDR3 length equals 14 residues. The CDR3 is CAWSGQVGTQPQHF. The CDR3 nucleotides read TGTGCCTGGAGTGGCCAGGTTGGTACTCAGCCCCAGCATTTT.

By sample share, this clone is medium-sized. V gene TRBV6-5 combines with J gene TRBJ2-1; 12 bases agree with TRBD2. Germline values: CDR1 MNHEY, CDR2 SVGAGI. The CDR3 extends over 14 amino acids. After removal of 6 bases from V and 9 bases from J, the junction contained 6 bases not matched to a gene. The CDR3 loop is CASSLAGGPSEQFF. As DNA, the CDR3 is TGTGCCAGCAGCCTAGCGGGGGGGCCGAGTGAGCAGTTCTTC.

The CDR3 bases are TGCAGCGTTGGGAACCGGGACAGGGGAACCGGGGAGCTGTTTTTT. This translates into CSVGNRDRGTGELFF. The chain joins TRBV29-1 to TRBJ2-2, with 10 bases fitting TRBD1. The CDR3 runs to 15 residues. V shed 4 bases and J 5 bases; nucleotides not matched to a gene: 7. In germline, CDR1 is SQVTM, CDR2 ANQGSEA.